The source of this T cell receptor (beta chain) is a study of T-cell reconstitution after alpha-beta-depleted transplantation in children. Findings of the study overall: Where alpha-beta T cells came from about two months after transplant was reportedly several hundred expanded graft clones. At day 60, the high TCRbeta diversity found in some patients originated from recipient T cells and thymic progenitors that had survived. One year after transplant, T-cell counts and diversity came mostly from newly produced T cells.

Germline CDR1 reads SGHTA; CDR2 reads FQGNSA. This CDR3 spans 14 amino acids. Germline trimming cut 5 bases from V and 4 bases from J; bases unmatched to any gene: 4. Regarding this clonotype: Its antigen remains unknown.

Construction of the TCRbeta library involved unique molecular identifiers. MiXCR was run by TCRdb on the PCR reads, yielding one entry per CDR3 protein. The sample yields around 960,000 distinct CDR3 sequences, 25% to 30% seen once. This material consisted of PBMCs, mostly from graft donor cells, taken 360 days after TCRalphabeta/CD19-depleted stem cell transplant. This receptor was identified in a boy younger than two who had a stem cell transplant for SCID, so the T cells may come from the graft donor. The rearrangement links TRBV7-2 to TRBJ2-7, with 11 bases lining up with TRBD2. The CDR3: CASSDSGGVYEQYF. In DNA, the CDR3 is TGTGCCAGCAGCGATAGCGGGGGGGTTTACGAGCAGTACTTC.